This T cell receptor (beta chain) was recorded in a study of T cell repertoires in cytomegalovirus infection. Study as a whole: Recently identified HLA-C-restricted CMV epitopes were used, and well-studied HLA-B-restricted CMV epitopes were used as well. Shared public TCR beta signatures pointed to both CMV infection and a matching HLA type. Study conclusions and caveats: The ex vivo response showed dominance by HLA-C-restricted CMV-specific TCR beta clonotypes. Frequencies of public TCR beta families were cumulated, and this identified carriers of CMV plus the relevant HLA.

The CDR3 is made up of 14 amino acids. With 4 bases removed from V and 4 bases from J, the gap between germline ends came to 16 bases. From germline, CDR1 is SQVTM and CDR2 ANQGSEA. TCRdb ran MiXCR on the reads and lists one entry per CDR3 protein. The sample carries around 750,000 distinct CDR3 sequences, about 31% recorded once. On this clonotype: Its antigen remains unidentified.

The sequencing here drew on cultured CD8+ T cells from PBMCs, taken from culture after CMV antigen stimulation. This chain connects TRBV29-1 to TRBJ1-1, with D perhaps matching TRBD1 (5 bases). This TCR derives from a human donor in good health (CMV status not recorded). Some clones in this sample may be carry-over from other donors' samples. CDR3 amino acids: CSVGSFGGGTEAFF. The CDR3 DNA sequence: TGCAGCGTTGGGTCTTTCGGGGGTGGCACTGAAGCTTTCTTT.